These T cell receptor beta chains were read from a single sample in a study of blood T cell repertoires in COVID-19. The protocol was immunoSEQ multiplex PCR, while the TCRdb copy is restricted to in-frame clones and leaves out a portion. The profile shows 12,000 to 15,000 clones, 70% to 90% of them singletons. Sequencing was carried out using peripheral blood. The receptors shown here come from a man between 40 and 49 years old with active or convalescent COVID-19. Each CDR3 is given with its conserved first and last residue. The size of a clone is reported for some rows only, either as once, few or many, or as a class for expanded clones.

V	size	J	CDR3
TRBV4-1	.	TRBJ2-5	CASSHLDRGDTYF
TRBV7-8	.	TRBJ2-1	CASRSRQPFSGGSSYNEQFF
TRBV7-6	.	TRBJ2-3	CASSPYPGGIGDTQYF
TRBV6-5	.	TRBJ1-2	CASSGSRYGYTF
TRBV27	.	TRBJ2-1	CASRIAGGQSSYNEQFF
TRBV4-1	medium-sized	TRBJ2-5	CASSQEESPSETQYF
TRBV11-2	.	TRBJ2-5	CASSFTDGGETQYF
TRBV27	.	TRBJ1-2	CASSPNPTHTVYGYTF
TRBV7-9	.	TRBJ1-1	CASSLDLWDSMNTEAFF
TRBV5-4	.	TRBJ2-7	CASSLGGGGSYEQYF
TRBV7-3	.	TRBJ2-1	CASSLTGTTLAGGLGEQFF
TRBV4-2	.	TRBJ1-2	CASSQGREDGYTF
TRBV2	few	TRBJ1-1	CASSGPTGTTEAFF
TRBV3-1/TRBV3-2	.	TRBJ2-5	CASSQLAGGKTQYF
TRBV7-7	few	TRBJ2-5	CASSLGSGIGTQYF
TRBV28	.	TRBJ2-7	CASSKGASSYEQYF
TRBV7-9	.	TRBJ1-5	CASSRASNQPQHF
TRBV6-1	.	TRBJ1-3	CASSEQAGNFGNTIYF
TRBV2	.	TRBJ1-2	CASRAPGTNYGYTF
TRBV2	few	TRBJ2-5	CASSEGSGGAYSQETQYF
TRBV3-1/TRBV3-2	.	TRBJ1-5	CASSQGTYQPQHF
TRBV18	.	TRBJ1-1	CASSPRTEEAFF
TRBV2	.	TRBJ1-2	CASMSQVIGYTF
TRBV4-1	.	TRBJ1-4	CASSRLLGSPNEKLFF
TRBV11-3	.	TRBJ2-2	CASSFGQMGELFF
TRBV19	.	TRBJ2-7	CASSIRGQRYEQYF
TRBV2	.	TRBJ2-2	CASRGQFTGELFF
TRBV13	.	TRBJ1-1	CASSLTGSEAFF
TRBV27	.	TRBJ2-2	CASSLNTLRGRTGELFF
TRBV3-1/TRBV3-2	.	TRBJ2-3	CASSQGYLAGSRGGTDTQYF
TRBV5-1	.	TRBJ1-4	CASSPGTGIFNEKLFF
TRBV7-9	.	TRBJ1-1	CASSPVQGTGRAFF
TRBV2	.	TRBJ2-7	CASSLARTYEQYF
TRBV2	few	TRBJ2-5	CASTPGEMETQYF
TRBV5-5	.	TRBJ1-6	CASSLIAWASPLHF
TRBV5-6	.	TRBJ2-1	CASSLIKGTGYYNEQFF